This T cell receptor beta chain stems from a study of T cell responses to AZD1222 COVID-19 vaccine. Study observations and caveats: A reported finding is that nearly half of spike-specific TCRs target unmutated variant regions.

The CDR3 has 16 residues. Germline loops: CDR1 KGHSH, CDR2 LQKENI. Trimming removed 1 base from V and 3 bases from J, with 12 bases in between. With respect to this clone: Its antigen is currently unknown.

TCRdb keeps only in-frame clones here, not all; method: immunoSEQ multiplex PCR. This sample carries 50,000 to 65,000 clones, 70% to 90% of them seen once, and the ten largest clones take less than 8.5%. The chain links TRBV18 to TRBJ1-4; a weak D match, TRBD1 (5 bases). The sequence was obtained from an adult who received the AZD1222 COVID-19 vaccine. Sequenced material: peripheral blood, taken 28 days after the second AZD1222 dose. The CDR3 DNA reads TGTGCCAGCTCACCACAAGACAGTCAGGCTAATGAAAAACTGTTTTTT. Translated: CASSPQDSQANEKLFF.